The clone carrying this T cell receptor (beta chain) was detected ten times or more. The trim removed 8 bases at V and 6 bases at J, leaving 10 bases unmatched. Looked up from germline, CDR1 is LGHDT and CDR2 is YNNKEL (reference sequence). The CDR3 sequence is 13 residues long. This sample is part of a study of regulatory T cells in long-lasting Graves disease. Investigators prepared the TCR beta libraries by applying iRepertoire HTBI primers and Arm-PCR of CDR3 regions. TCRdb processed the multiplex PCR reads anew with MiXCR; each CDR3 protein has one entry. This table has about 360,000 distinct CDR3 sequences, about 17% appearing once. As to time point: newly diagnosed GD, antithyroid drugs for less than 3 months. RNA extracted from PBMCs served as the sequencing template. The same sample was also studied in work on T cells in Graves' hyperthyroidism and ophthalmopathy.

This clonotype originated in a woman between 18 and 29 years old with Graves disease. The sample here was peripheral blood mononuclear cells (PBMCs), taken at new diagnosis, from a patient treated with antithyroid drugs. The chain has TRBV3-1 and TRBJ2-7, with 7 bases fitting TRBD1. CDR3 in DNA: TGTGCCAGCGCCCCGGGACAGCGAGTCGAGCAGTACTTC. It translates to CASAPGQRVEQYF.